This passage covers 2 T cell receptor beta chains from one sample sequenced in a study of cytomegalovirus exposure and HLA in healthy donors. PCR was performed using 60 Vbeta and 13 Jbeta primers. Assay used: immunoSEQ multiplex PCR; TCRdb lists only in-frame clones, some missing. The repertoire includes approximately 100,000 clones, over 70% of them detected once, and 2.8% sits in the top ten. The material sequenced was PBMCs. The receptor set was obtained from a female donor in good health and CMV-seronegative.

For this clone: Other DNA sequences in the sample encode the same CDR3. The chain uses TRBV9 and TRBJ2-2, with D uncertain. The V and J ends lost 2 bases and 5 bases respectively, with 7 bases between them. This CDR3 comprises 13 residues. Germline CDR1 SGDLS, CDR2 YYNGEE. CDR3 in amino acids: CASSVRGTGELFF. CDR3 DNA sequence: TGTGCCAGCAGCGTCCGAGGTACCGGGGAGCTGTTTTTT.

This clone was detected a few times. The rearrangement joins TRBV7-2 to TRBJ2-7; perhaps TRBD2 as D (6 bases). The germline V gene has CDR1 SGHTA and CDR2 FQGNSA. The CDR3 has 13 residues. Trimming removed 8 bases from V and 2 bases from J, with 13 bases in between. CDR3 sequence reads: CASGRTTPYEQYF. The CDR3 nucleotides are TGTGCCAGCGGGCGGACTACACCCTACGAGCAGTACTTC.